This TCR beta chain was retrieved from a study of blood T cell repertoires in COVID-19 (dated by TCRdb to about 2020). Context from the whole study: Collaborator samples came from the United States, Italy and Spain and covered acute and convalescent phases of COVID-19. The material from the prospective study consisted of cDNA or gDNA derived from T cells, B-cell-depleted T cells, or PBMCs. Nearly every sample came with metadata listing a de-identified subject ID, COVID-19 status, age in years and sex. Samples came from the ongoing ImmuneRACE study (first 160 participants) plus 1,254 subjects from 6 global collaborators. Deeply sampled blood TCRbeta repertoires from subjects exposed to, actively infected with, or recovered from COVID-19 were included in the dataset. A freely available public database, intended as a resource for researchers studying the immune response to SARS-CoV-2, is where the repertoires were released. Where available, HLA class I and class II types were taken from metadata supplied by the sample provider and were not determined by assay-based typing.

One collaborating source in Seattle enrolled patients during active infection and followed them longitudinally through the course of disease. The collaborating institutions used their own protocols to collect whole blood in K2EDTA tubes. For TCRbeta analysis, collaborators shipped samples as frozen whole blood, isolated PBMCs, or DNA extracted from either of those sample types. TCRbeta CDR3 regions were amplified from genomic DNA using the immunoSEQ Assay, a bias-controlled multiplex PCR. The published analysis was carried out like this. The number of nucleated cells in each sample was estimated from the amplification of reference gene primers within the assay. To quantify the absolute abundance of each unique TCRbeta CDR3 rearrangement, sequence reads were collapsed and filtered. For each sample, productive Simpson clonality was calculated by taking the square root of Simpson's diversity index across productive rearrangements. In TCRdb, the immuneACCESS table is reduced to in-frame sequences with V and J assigned. These tables do not hold every clone; where another copy was compared, an unresolved V gene accounts for under half, and the others remain unexplained. V and J calls and clone size are copied from that table; D and trimming were computed from the DNA. The sample includes roughly 240,000 clones, with roughly 82% observed a single time. 5.5% to 6% of the sample is in the top ten clones.

Based on the germline V gene, the CDR1 and CDR2 sequences are SGDLS and YYNGEE. V ends up 0 bases short and J 5 bases short, with an unmatched junction base count of 4. The CDR3 goes from the cysteine to the phenylalanine over 16 residues. Only the CDR3 DNA stays, 48 bases, in frame from base 1. Broad study findings and their caveats: Clinical and demographic metadata were provided uncurated, with the amount varying by source and participant.

About this clone itself: Its antigen remains undetermined. Base qualities are not provided; no much larger clone lies one nucleotide away.

Recombination joined TRBV9 with TRBJ2-2, with 10 bases matching TRBD2. Sequencing used peripheral blood. This TCR came from a woman of 80 years or more with COVID-19, enrolled during active disease. CDR3 sequence: CASSVESGGATGELFF. Here is the DNA: TGTGCCAGCAGCGTAGAAAGCGGGGGGGCGACCGGGGAGCTGTTTTTT.